Listed here are 23 T cell receptor beta chains from one sample, sequenced in a study of radiation and T cells in renal cell carcinoma. As for time point: baseline pretreatment blood. The sample's treatment: 15 Gy SBRT to primary tumor, nephrectomy 4 weeks later. The method was immunoSEQ multiplex PCR; TCRdb's version includes in-frame clones alone and lacks a portion of them. This table has around 160,000 clones, about nine tenths appearing once. The sample was blood, taken from a patient whose treatment included radiotherapy and nephrectomy. These receptors all come from a woman in her 70s with renal cell carcinoma.

The chain joins TRBV11-3 to TRBJ2-3; 9 bases are a match to TRBD2. The germline gives CDR1 SGHNT, CDR2 YENEEA. CDR3 length: 20 residues. Germline trimming cut 6 bases from V and 2 bases from J; bases unmatched to any gene: 21. CDR3 region: CASRPSFKASGGRSTDTQYF. In nucleotides, the CDR3 is TGTGCCAGCAGACCCTCTTTTAAGGCCAGCGGGGGGAGGTCCACAGATACGCAGTATTTT.

The CDR3 protein is CASSVVDNYGYTF. The CDR3 bases are TGTGCCAGCAGCGTAGTCGATAACTATGGCTACACCTTC. The chain is built from TRBV9 and TRBJ1-2, with D unclear. The germline V gene encodes CDR1 SGDLS and CDR2 YYNGEE. V was trimmed by 0 bases and J by 1 base, leaving 4 bases between them. The CDR3 spans 13 residues.

The chain uses TRBV5-1 and TRBJ1-1; D is possibly TRBD1 (6 bases). Trimming stripped 1 base from V and 6 bases from J, with 13 bases between. Looked up from germline, CDR1 is SGHRS and CDR2 is YFSETQ. CDR3 size: 14 residues. The CDR3 coding sequence is TGCGCCAGCAGCTTGTTTCTGGGGGCGGCTGAAGCTTTCTTT. As protein: CASSLFLGAAEAFF.

The chain combines TRBV6-6 with TRBJ1-1, with TRBD1 matching 10 bases. Germline lookup yields CDR1 MNHNY and CDR2 SVGAGI (reference sequence). V was pared by 8 bases and J by 0 bases, with 3 bases of the junction left unmatched. The CDR3 is made up of 14 amino acids. The CDR3 spells CASGGTGVNTEAFF. CDR3 DNA sequence: TGTGCCAGCGGTGGGACAGGGGTGAACACTGAAGCTTTCTTT.

The chain employs TRBV28 and TRBJ2-7; D may correspond to TRBD1 or TRBD2 (6 bases each). Germline assignment: CDR1 MDHEN and CDR2 SYDVKM. The V gene lost 3 bases and the J gene lost 2 bases, with 11 bases spanning the gap. CDR3 length equals 14 residues. CDR3 protein: CASSFSGAPYEQYF. The CDR3 coding sequence is TGTGCCAGCAGTTTTTCGGGGGCCCCCTACGAGCAGTACTTC.

This chain links TRBV6-5 with TRBJ1-4; TRBD1 agrees at 7 bases. This CDR3 is built from 16 residues. The junction had 9 bases not matched to a gene; V was cut back by 4 bases and J by 4 bases. CDR1 is MNHEY and CDR2 is SVGAGI in the germline V gene. The CDR3 DNA reads TGTGCCAGCAGTTCGACCCCTGGGACAGTTAATGAAAAACTGTTTTTT. Translation: CASSSTPGTVNEKLFF.

The chain is built from TRBV5-1 and TRBJ2-3, with TRBD2 as a possible D gene (5 bases). Per germline, CDR1 SGHRS and CDR2 YFSETQ. V dropped 1 base and J dropped 0 bases, with 9 bases sitting between them. The CDR3 runs 15 residues. The CDR3 DNA is TGCGCCAGCAGCTTGAGCGGACTTAGCACAGATACGCAGTATTTT. Translated, it gives CASSLSGLSTDTQYF.

This chain joins TRBV28 and TRBJ1-5; no clear D. Trimming cost V 2 bases and J 6 bases, with 11 bases left between them. Germline assignment: CDR1 MDHEN and CDR2 SYDVKM. This CDR3 region has 14 residues. The CDR3 region is CASSLLKSGQPQHF. The CDR3 DNA reads as TGTGCCAGCAGTTTACTGAAGAGTGGTCAGCCCCAGCATTTT.

This chain uses TRBV7-9 with TRBJ2-2; possibly TRBD1 or TRBD2 for D (6 bases each). V was pared by 6 bases and J by 2 bases, with 13 bases between. The CDR3 runs 15 residues. Per the germline V gene, CDR1 is SEHNR and CDR2 is FQNEAQ (reference sequence). The CDR3 coding sequence is TGTGCCAGCAGTGGGCGGGACATAAACACCGGGGAGCTGTTTTTT. Amino acid sequence: CASSGRDINTGELFF. The full variable domain, with the rest looked up from reference TRBV7-9 and TRBJ2-2, is DTGVSQNPRHKITKRGQNVTFRCDPISEHNRLYWYRQTLGQGPEFLTYFQNEAQLEKSRLLSDRFSAERPKGSFSTLEIQRTEQGDSAMYLCASSGRDINTGELFFGEGSRLTVL.

The chain combines TRBV27 with TRBJ1-2; 7 nucleotides line up with TRBD1. Trimming removed 7 bases from V and 6 bases from J; junction bases left unmatched: 11. The CDR3 totals 14 residues. Per the germline V gene, CDR1 is MNHEY and CDR2 is SMNVEV (reference sequence). CDR3 nucleotide sequence: TGTGCCAGCAAACAGGGGTTAGGGGGGCATGGCTACACCTTC. This translates into CASKQGLGGHGYTF.

The chain employs TRBV6-4 and TRBJ1-6, with D perhaps matching TRBD1 (6 bases). The CDR3 is made up of 16 amino acids. V gave up 3 bases and J gave up 6 bases, with 15 bases separating them. CDR1 and CDR2 from the germline V gene are MRHNA and SNTAGT. The CDR3 DNA reads as TGTGCCAGCAGTGAATGGGGGGGCCCACTTAATTCACCCCTCCACTTT. Protein sequence: CASSEWGGPLNSPLHF.

The chain joins TRBV27 to TRBJ1-1; D unresolved. The germline CDR1 and CDR2 sequences are MNHEY and SMNVEV (reference sequence). Trimming removed 3 bases at V and 0 bases at J, with 8 bases between. The CDR3 sequence is 14 residues long. The CDR3 coding sequence is TGTGCCAGCAGTTTGTTAGGCATGAACACTGAAGCTTTCTTT. It yields the protein CASSLLGMNTEAFF.

This rearrangement joins TRBV7-9 to TRBJ1-2; 8 positions agree with TRBD1. This CDR3 has 16 residues. The V and J ends lost 2 bases and 4 bases, in that order; junction bases with no gene match: 9. CDR1 and CDR2 from the germline V gene are SEHNR and FQNEAQ (reference sequence). CDR3 sequence reads: CASSLKQGVSGYGYTF. The DNA of the CDR3 is TGTGCCAGCAGCTTAAAACAGGGGGTAAGCGGCTATGGCTACACCTTC.

V and J are TRBV25-1 and TRBJ2-7, with D maybe TRBD2 (6 bases). This CDR3 is built from 15 residues. Trimming took off 1 base at V and 0 bases at J, with 10 bases between the two ends. Germline lookup yields CDR1 MGHDK and CDR2 SYGVNS. The CDR3 protein is CASSEFRGSSYEQYF. The CDR3 DNA reads as TGTGCCAGCAGTGAATTTCGGGGGAGCTCCTACGAGCAGTACTTC.

Notes on this clone: Germline and junction disagree at one end, which may indicate a read error. This chain's CDR3 is CATSPMGGGLFF. CDR3 coding DNA: TGTGCCACCAGTCCAATGGGGGGGGGACTGTTTTTT. The rearrangement uses TRBV2 and TRBJ1-4, with D perhaps TRBD1 (5 bases). The CDR3 is made up of 12 amino acids. CDR1 is SNHLY and CDR2 is FYNNEI in the germline V gene.

This chain uses TRBV4-1 with TRBJ1-5; D is possibly TRBD1 (6 bases). Deletions cut 2 bases from V and 3 bases from J, with 8 bases between. CDR1 and CDR2 (germline): MGHRA, YSYEKL. The CDR3 spans 14 residues. The DNA of the CDR3 is TGCGCCAGCAGCCAAACAGGGACCAATCAGCCCCAGCATTTT. Its protein is CASSQTGTNQPQHF.

The genes are TRBV19 and TRBJ2-7; 7 bases line up with TRBD1. The V gene's germline CDR1 is LNHDA and CDR2 SQIVND (reference sequence). CDR3 size: 14 residues. Losses at the gene ends were 5 bases for V and 3 bases for J; bases not matched to a gene: 7. Here the CDR3 reads CASSPKSGGYEQYF. In DNA, the CDR3 is TGTGCCAGTAGTCCAAAATCAGGGGGCTACGAGCAGTACTTC. The whole variable domain, filled in from reference TRBV19 and TRBJ2-7, reads DGGITQSPKYLFRKEGQNVTLSCEQNLNHDAMYWYRQDPGQGLRLIYYSQIVNDFQKGDIAEGYSVSREKKESFPLTVTSAQKNPTAFYLCASSPKSGGYEQYFGPGTRLTVT.

V gene TRBV5-4 combines with J gene TRBJ2-1, with 7 bases lining up with TRBD1. J gave up 0 bases and V 3 bases, and 6 bases lay outside the gene matches. The CDR3 has 16 amino acids. Germline CDR1 SGHNT, CDR2 YYREEE (reference sequence). CDR3 DNA sequence: TGTGCCAGCAGCTCAACCGGGGACAGCTCCTACAATGAGCAGTTCTTC. Its protein is CASSSTGDSSYNEQFF.

This clone was seen a handful of times. The genes are TRBV19 and TRBJ1-5; D remains unclear. Germline V lookup: CDR1 LNHDA, CDR2 SQIVND (reference sequence). The CDR3 is 14 amino acids. V lost 0 bases and J 10 bases, leaving 13 bases between the germline ends. CDR3 DNA: TGTGCCAGTAGTATAGATCTCTTCGGTAACCCCCAGCATTTT. It encodes CASSIDLFGNPQHF.

This chain connects TRBV10-2 to TRBJ2-1, with 11 bases matching TRBD2. The CDR3 is 16 residues long. V lost 4 bases to trimming and J lost 9 bases; unmatched junction nucleotides: 11. Germline-derived CDR1 and CDR2 are WSHSY and SAAADI. CDR3 DNA sequence: TGCGCCAGCAGTGCCCTGGGACTAGCGGACGTTGGTGAGCAGTTCTTC. Its protein is CASSALGLADVGEQFF.

V usage is TRBV28 and J usage is TRBJ1-6; tentatively, D is TRBD1 (5 bases). CDR1 is MDHEN, CDR2 SYDVKM, per germline. With 6 bases removed from V and 9 bases from J, the gap between germline ends came to 12 bases. The CDR3 sequence is 13 residues long. In DNA form, the CDR3 reads TGTGCCAGCAGCCCCTCAGGGATTTCACCCCTCCACTTT. As protein: CASSPSGISPLHF. Complete variable domain (other parts from reference TRBV28 and TRBJ1-6): DVKVTQSSRYLVKRTGEKVFLECVQDMDHENMFWYRQDPGLGLRLIYFSYDVKMKEKGDIPEGYSVSREKKERFSLILESASTNQTSMYLCASSPSGISPLHFGNGTRLTVT.

The genes are TRBV2 and TRBJ2-7, with D unclear. The CDR3 spans 10 residues. V was clipped by 6 bases and J by 4 bases, with 4 bases between them. CDR1 is SNHLY and CDR2 is FYNNEI in the germline V gene. The CDR3 DNA is TGTGCCAGCAGGGATTACGAGCAGTACTTC. Amino acids: CASRDYEQYF.

CDR3 bases: TGCGCCAGCAGCCCGGGACTCCCTGGTTACGAGCAGTACTTC. It codes for CASSPGLPGYEQYF. V is TRBV5-1 and J is TRBJ2-7; D may be TRBD2 (6 bases). There are 14 residues in the CDR3. Germline values: CDR1 SGHRS, CDR2 YFSETQ. V was trimmed by 4 bases and J by 4 bases, leaving 15 bases between them.